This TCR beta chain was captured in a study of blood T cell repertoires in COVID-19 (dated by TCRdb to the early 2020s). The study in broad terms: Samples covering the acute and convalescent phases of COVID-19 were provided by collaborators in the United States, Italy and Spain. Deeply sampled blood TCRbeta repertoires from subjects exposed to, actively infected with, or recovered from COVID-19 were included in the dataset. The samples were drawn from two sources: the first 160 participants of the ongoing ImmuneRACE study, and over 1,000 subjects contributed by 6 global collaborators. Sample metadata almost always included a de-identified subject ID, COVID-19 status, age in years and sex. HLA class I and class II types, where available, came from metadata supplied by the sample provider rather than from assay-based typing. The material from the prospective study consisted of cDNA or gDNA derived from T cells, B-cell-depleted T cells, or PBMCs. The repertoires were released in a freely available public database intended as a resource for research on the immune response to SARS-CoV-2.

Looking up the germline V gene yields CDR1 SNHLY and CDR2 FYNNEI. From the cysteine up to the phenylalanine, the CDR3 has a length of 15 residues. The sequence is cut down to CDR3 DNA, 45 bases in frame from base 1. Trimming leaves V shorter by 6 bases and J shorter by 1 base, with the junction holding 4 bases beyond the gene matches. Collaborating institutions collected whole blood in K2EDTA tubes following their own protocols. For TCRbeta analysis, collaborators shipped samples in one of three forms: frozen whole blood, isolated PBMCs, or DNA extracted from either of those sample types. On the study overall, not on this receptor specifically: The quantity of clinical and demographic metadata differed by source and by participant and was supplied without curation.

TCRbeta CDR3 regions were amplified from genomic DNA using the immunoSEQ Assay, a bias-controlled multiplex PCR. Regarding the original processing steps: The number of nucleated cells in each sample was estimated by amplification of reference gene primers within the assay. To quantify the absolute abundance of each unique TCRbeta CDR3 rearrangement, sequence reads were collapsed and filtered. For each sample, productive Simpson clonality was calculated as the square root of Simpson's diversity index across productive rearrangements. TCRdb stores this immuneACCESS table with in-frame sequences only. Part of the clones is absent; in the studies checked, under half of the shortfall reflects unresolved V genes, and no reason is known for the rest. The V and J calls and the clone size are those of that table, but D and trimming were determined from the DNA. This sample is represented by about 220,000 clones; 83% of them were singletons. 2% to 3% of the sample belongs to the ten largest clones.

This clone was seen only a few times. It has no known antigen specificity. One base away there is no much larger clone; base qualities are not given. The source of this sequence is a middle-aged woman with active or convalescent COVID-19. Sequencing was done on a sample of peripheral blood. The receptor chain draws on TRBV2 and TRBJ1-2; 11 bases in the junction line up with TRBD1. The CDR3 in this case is CASSAGTGGNYGYTF. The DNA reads TGTGCCAGCAGCGCCGGGACAGGGGGTAACTATGGCTACACCTTC.